This is a list of T cell receptor beta chains from one sample in a study of circulating tumor DNA in untreated peripheral T-cell lymphoma. Assay: immunoSEQ multiplex PCR; the TCRdb copy retains only in-frame clones and omits some. The profile shows more than 9,000 clones, about 75% of them singletons. Source material: tumor tissue. The receptors here all came from a human donor with peripheral T-cell lymphoma. Each CDR3 is given with its conserved first and last residue. Each record gives: clone size, V gene, D gene, J gene, CDR3 DNA, CDR3 protein. D genes are given only for firm matches. A clone size is listed for some rows: how often the clone was seen (once, few, many), or a class if it is expanded.

>NA|TRBV16|NA|TRBJ1-1
TGTGCCAGCAGCCAAGGGCCCAACACTGAAGCTTTCTTT
CASSQGPNTEAFF
>NA|TRBV2|NA|TRBJ1-2
TGTGCCGCCAGCAGCGGAGCTAACTATGGCTACACCTTC
CAASSGANYGYTF
>NA|TRBV30|NA|TRBJ1-1
TGTGCCTGGTCCTTAGGGGGGACTATGAACACTGAAGCTTTCTTT
CAWSLGGTMNTEAFF
>few|TRBV18|NA|TRBJ1-3
TGTGCCAGCTCACCACAAAGCGGGACGGTGTCTGGAAACACCATATATTTT
CASSPQSGTVSGNTIYF
>NA|TRBV28|TRBD1|TRBJ1-1
TGTGCCAGCAGTTCTACAGGGGGCCTCCCCTACACTGAAGCTTTCTTT
CASSSTGGLPYTEAFF
>once|TRBV29-1|TRBD1|TRBJ1-2
TGCAGCGTTCGACAGGGGGCGCGCGGCTACACCTTC
CSVRQGARGYTF
>NA|TRBV6-8|NA|TRBJ2-5
TGTGCCAGCGAGACTCCAGGGGAGACCCAGTACTTC
CASETPGETQYF
>NA|TRBV6-8|TRBD1|TRBJ2-1
TGTGCCAGCAGTGTCGCAGGGGGCCCGTACAATGAGCAGTTCTTC
CASSVAGGPYNEQFF
>NA|TRBV6-8|NA|TRBJ2-7
TGTGCCAGCAATAAAAATCCGGGGTACTTCTACGAGCAGTACTTC
CASNKNPGYFYEQYF
>NA|TRBV10-3|NA|TRBJ1-1
TGTGCCAGCGGGAGGACGTGGAGTACGGACACTGAAGCTTTCTTT
CASGRTWSTDTEAFF
>few|TRBV28|NA|TRBJ1-1
TGTGCCAGCAGTTTTGGCGGGACTGAAGCTTTCTTT
CASSFGGTEAFF
>NA|TRBV29-1|NA|TRBJ1-1
TGCAGCGTTGTCCGACTCATGAACACTGAAGCTTTCTTT
CSVVRLMNTEAFF
>NA|TRBV27|NA|TRBJ1-1
TGTGCCAGCAGTTTTACGGGGGCACGAACTGAAGCTTTCTTT
CASSFTGARTEAFF
>NA|TRBV28|NA|TRBJ2-5
TGTGCCAGCAGTCCGATCCCCCTACTATGGGGACAAGAGACCCAGTACTTC
CASSPIPLLWGQETQYF
>NA|TRBV19|NA|TRBJ2-2
TGTGCCAGTAGTAATCCGGCGAACACCGGGGAGCTGTTTTTT
CASSNPANTGELFF
>NA|TRBV7-7|TRBD1|TRBJ1-1
TGTGCCAGCAGCCGGGACAGGGAGGAGAACACTGAAGCTTTCTTT
CASSRDREENTEAFF
>NA|TRBV18|NA|TRBJ2-1
TGTGCCAGCTCATGGGGATTTGAGAATGAGCAGTTCTTC
CASSWGFENEQFF
>once|TRBV19|NA|TRBJ1-1
TGTGCCAGCGGGGGACCAGGGGAAATTAGGGGCACTGAAGCTTTCTTT
CASGGPGEIRGTEAFF
>NA|TRBV14|NA|TRBJ2-2
TGTGCCAGCGGACGGGTTTGGGGGGAGCTGTTTTTT
CASGRVWGELFF
>NA|TRBV6-8|NA|TRBJ1-1
TGTGCCAGCAGTTACCAGAGAGATATGAACACTGAAGCTTTCTTT
CASSYQRDMNTEAFF
>NA|TRBV6-8|TRBD1|TRBJ1-1
TGTGCCAGCAGCTCTCTCAGGACAGGGGCCACTGAAGCTTTCTTT
CASSSLRTGATEAFF
>NA|TRBV5-1|NA|TRBJ2-6
TGCGCCAGCAGCTTGGTCCCGGGACCCCAGGAAGGGGCCAACGTCCTGACTTTC
CASSLVPGPQEGANVLTF
>few|TRBV6-8|TRBD2|TRBJ2-1
TGTGCCAGCAGAAGCCGGACTAGCGGGGACGAGCAGTTCTTC
CASRSRTSGDEQFF
>once|TRBV28|NA|TRBJ1-5
TGTGCCAGCCGACCCGGGGAGGTGGGGTATAGCAATCAGCCCCAGCATTTT
CASRPGEVGYSNQPQHF
>NA|TRBV11-3|NA|TRBJ2-3
TGTGCCAGCAGCTCCTGGACAGCCACAGATACGCAGTATTTT
CASSSWTATDTQYF
>NA|TRBV30|TRBD1|TRBJ1-1
TGTGCCTGGAGAGGGACAGGGGGCAGGGCTGAAGCTTTCTTT
CAWRGTGGRAEAFF
>NA|TRBV28|NA|TRBJ1-5
TGTGCCAGCAGTTTGGAGGGAACTCAGCCCCAGCATTTT
CASSLEGTQPQHF
>NA|TRBV25-1|NA|TRBJ2-2
TGTGCCAGCAGTGGGTGGACGTTTACCGGGGAGCTGTTTTTT
CASSGWTFTGELFF
>NA|TRBV6-8|NA|TRBJ1-1
TGTGCCAGCAGCCTGACAGTTACTGAAGCTTTCTTT
CASSLTVTEAFF
>NA|TRBV25-1|NA|TRBJ1-3
TGTGCCAGCAGTGATTCCCTGGGGACCATATATTTT
CASSDSLGTIYF
>few|TRBV6-7|TRBD1|TRBJ1-1
TGTGCCAGCAATTACGGGACAGACATGAACACTGAAGCTTTCTTT
CASNYGTDMNTEAFF
>few|TRBV28|NA|TRBJ2-7
TGTGCCACCGCAGGGTCCCCCTACGAGCAGTACTTC
CATAGSPYEQYF
>NA|TRBV29-1|TRBD2|TRBJ2-5
TGCAGCGTTGAAGAAGGGACTAGCGGGGGAGAGACCCAGTACTTC
CSVEEGTSGGETQYF
>NA|TRBV5-1|NA|TRBJ1-3
TGCGCCAGCAGCTTGGGTCCGGGTCTAAGCTCTGGAAACACCATATATTTT
CASSLGPGLSSGNTIYF
>once|TRBV9|NA|TRBJ1-1
TGTGCCAGCAGCCCCACTTTTCAAACGACGGGAAACACTGAAGCTTTCTTT
CASSPTFQTTGNTEAFF
>few|TRBV6-8|NA|TRBJ2-3
TGTGCCAGCAGTCCACCGATCACAGATACGCAGTATTTT
CASSPPITDTQYF
>NA|TRBV6-8|NA|TRBJ2-1
TGTGCCAGCAGTTACAACCGGGAGAAGAGCTCCTACAATGAGCAGTTCTTC
CASSYNREKSSYNEQFF
>NA|TRBV11-3|NA|TRBJ2-7
TGTGCCAGCAGCTTGGCCAAGGGCCCTTCCTACGAGCAGTACTTC
CASSLAKGPSYEQYF
>once|TRBV14|TRBD1|TRBJ2-7
TGTGCCAGCAGCCAACAAGACAGGGGAAGCTACGAGCAGTACTTC
CASSQQDRGSYEQYF
>NA|TRBV19|NA|TRBJ2-2
TGTGCCAGTACCCTCATGGGGGGACTGACCTCGAACACCGGGGAGCTGTTTTTT
CASTLMGGLTSNTGELFF
>few|TRBV11-3|TRBD1|TRBJ1-1
TGTGCCAGCAGCTCCAGGGGGAGATTCTCTGAAGCTTTCTTT
CASSSRGRFSEAFF
>NA|TRBV28|NA|TRBJ2-5
TGTGCCAGCAGTATGGCGGGGCTTCAAGAGACCCAGTACTTC
CASSMAGLQETQYF
>NA|TRBV6-8|NA|TRBJ1-5
TGTGCCAGCAGTTACTCGTACCCTAGCAATCAGCCCCAGCATTTT
CASSYSYPSNQPQHF
>NA|TRBV6-7|TRBD1|TRBJ2-3
TGTGCCAGCAGTTATCACCGGGGACAGGGGCTCACAGATACGCAGTATTTT
CASSYHRGQGLTDTQYF
>NA|TRBV5-1|NA|TRBJ1-2
TGCGCCAGCAGCTTGGTGGCTGCCGAAGCTAACTATGGCTACACCTTC
CASSLVAAEANYGYTF
>NA|TRBV7-5|NA|TRBJ1-5
TGTGCCAGCAGCTTGTACAGGGGTGGGAATCAGCCCCAGCATTTT
CASSLYRGGNQPQHF
>NA|TRBV4-1|NA|TRBJ2-2
TGCGCCAGCAGCCCTATTGACAGAGGGCGCCACGGGGAGCTGTTTTTT
CASSPIDRGRHGELFF